This T cell receptor beta chain was documented in a study of cytomegalovirus exposure and HLA in healthy donors. Study details: Drawn from HLA-typed donors, roughly 87 million unique TCRs were held in an early data release. Regarding the study as a whole: Donors were assumed by presence/absence analyses to have roughly uniform sequencing depth. In a later analysis, TCR beta V- and J-gene trimming was associated with a missense DCLRE1C variant.

This clone was counted only a few times. Its antigen is still unknown. The germline V and J ends were trimmed by 3 bases and 6 bases, with 2 bases remaining between them. CDR3 length: 9 amino acids. Germline V lookup: CDR1 GTSNPN, CDR2 SVGIG (reference sequence). 60 Vbeta and 13 Jbeta primers were used in PCR. Sequencing used immunoSEQ multiplex PCR; TCRdb keeps in-frame clones, though not all of them. The data show 110,000 to 150,000 clones, with roughly 79% seen just once and 1.5% to 2% held by the top ten. The TCR was taken from a woman between 25 and 40 years old in good health and CMV-seronegative. The V gene is TRBV30, the J gene TRBJ1-2; D unclear. Material for sequencing was PBMCs. Written as DNA, the CDR3 is TGTGCCTGGAGCGATGGCTACACCTTC. Translating gives CAWSDGYTF.